Each of the 18 T cell receptor beta chains below was sequenced from the same sample in a study of blood T cell repertoires in COVID-19. The repertoire was sequenced with immunoSEQ multiplex PCR; TCRdb's copy has only in-frame clones and lacks some. The table includes around 60,000 clones, just under 75% detected once. Sequenced sample: peripheral blood. The receptors were sampled from a woman in her seventies with COVID-19, enrolled during active disease.

V is TRBV14 and J is TRBJ2-1; 7 bases agree with TRBD2. Germline CDR1 and CDR2: SGHDN and FVKESK. This CDR3 contains 17 residues. Trimming removed 1 base from V and 4 bases from J; junction bases left unmatched: 10. CDR3 protein: CASSQARAGVKYNEQFF. CDR3 sequence (DNA): TGTGCCAGCAGCCAAGCAAGGGCGGGGGTGAAGTACAATGAGCAGTTCTTC.

In DNA, the CDR3 is TGTGCCAGCAGCCCTAGTGGGGGACAGGGGAACAATGAGCAGTTCTTC. As protein: CASSPSGGQGNNEQFF. The rearrangement uses TRBV7-2 and TRBJ2-1, with 10 bases matching TRBD1. This CDR3 region has 16 residues. Germline values: CDR1 SGHTA, CDR2 FQGNSA. V shed 5 bases, J shed 5 bases, and the junction held 9 bases outside the gene matches.

The chain recombines TRBV7-2 with TRBJ2-3; 12 bases are a match to TRBD2. CDR1 is SGHTA and CDR2 is FQGNSA in the germline V gene. With 5 bases clipped from V and 7 bases from J, the junction kept 7 bases outside the gene matches. The CDR3 is 15 amino acids. Here the CDR3 reads CASSVGLAGLNTQYF. The CDR3 bases are TGTGCCAGCAGCGTGGGACTAGCGGGTTTGAATACGCAGTATTTT. The full variable domain, with the rest looked up from reference TRBV7-2 and TRBJ2-3, is GAGVSQSPSNKVTEKGKDVELRCDPISGHTALYWYRQSLGQGLEFLIYFQGNSAPDKSGLPSDRFSAERTGGSVSTLTIQRTQQEDSAVYLCASSVGLAGLNTQYFGPGTRLTVL.

The genes are TRBV15 and TRBJ1-5; no reliable D call. V lost 4 bases to trimming and J lost 2 bases, with 12 bases between them. The length of the CDR3 is 15 residues. Germline V gene lookup returns CDR1 LNHNV and CDR2 YYDKDF (reference sequence). The CDR3 coding sequence is TGTGCCACCAGCAATGAGGGCGGGGGCAATCAGCCCCAGCATTTT. Translating it yields CATSNEGGGNQPQHF.

The chain combines TRBV5-5 with TRBJ2-5, with 7 bases that match TRBD1. This CDR3 has 14 residues. Germline values: CDR1 SGHKS, CDR2 YYEKEE (reference sequence). J lost 9 bases, V lost 3 bases, and 11 bases had no gene match. The CDR3 nucleotides read TGTGCCAGCAGCTCCACTAGGGGGCCCGGGGCCCAGTACTTC. Its translation is CASSSTRGPGAQYF.

The chain combines TRBV4-3 with TRBJ2-3; 7 positions agree with TRBD2. V was clipped by 1 base and J by 2 bases; unmatched bases: 3. The CDR3 covers 15 residues. Germline CDR1 reads LGHNA; CDR2 reads YSLEER. CDR3 loop: CASSQASGNTDTQYF. CDR3 DNA: TGCGCCAGCAGCCAAGCCAGCGGGAACACAGATACGCAGTATTTT.

This clone was picked up a small number of times. This chain connects TRBV6-5 to TRBJ2-1, with D uncertain. Trimming pared 8 bases from V and 6 bases from J, leaving 8 bases between. Looked up from germline, CDR1 is MNHEY and CDR2 is SVGAGI. The CDR3 is made up of 11 amino acids. The CDR3, as DNA: TGTGCCAGCTGGGCCCTCAATGAGCAGTTCTTC. This gives the protein CASWALNEQFF.

This clone was observed a few times. V is TRBV18 and J is TRBJ1-3; D remains unclear. This CDR3 contains 15 residues. Trimming left V 5 bases short and J 0 bases short, with 11 bases between. CDR1 and CDR2 from the germline V gene are KGHSH and LQKENI. The CDR3 DNA reads as TGTGCCAGCTCAACCGCAACTAACTCTGGAAACACCATATATTTT. Translated, it gives CASSTATNSGNTIYF.

The chain couples TRBV7-9 to TRBJ1-4; possibly TRBD1 for D (6 bases). The V end lost 5 bases, the J end lost 10 bases, and 14 bases lay between the germline ends. The CDR3 extends over 13 amino acids. Per germline, CDR1 SEHNR and CDR2 FQNEAQ (reference sequence). The CDR3 sequence: CASSTTGLGKLFF. The CDR3 nucleotides are TGTGCCAGCAGCACTACAGGGTTGGGAAAACTGTTTTTT.

The rearrangement links TRBV7-3 to TRBJ2-3; 12 nucleotides align to TRBD2. Germline V gives CDR1 SGHTA, CDR2 FQGTGA. J gave up 4 bases and V 1 base, and 9 bases lay outside the gene matches. The CDR3 totals 18 residues. CDR3 nucleotide sequence: TGTGCCAGCAGCTTAAGACCGACTAGCGGGAGAAACTCAGATACGCAGTATTTT. Protein sequence: CASSLRPTSGRNSDTQYF.

The chain uses TRBV5-1 and TRBJ2-1; 10 positions agree with TRBD2. With V trimmed by 2 bases and J by 9 bases, 8 bases remained unmatched. The germline gives CDR1 SGHRS, CDR2 YFSETQ. The CDR3 consists of 15 residues. CDR3 coding DNA: TGCGCCAGCAGCTTAGCTAGCGGGAGTATGGGTGAGCAGTTCTTC. Translation gives CASSLASGSMGEQFF.

CDR3 DNA sequence: TGCGCCAGCAGCCGGAGGGGACAGGGAGACACCGGGGAGCTGTTTTTT. The encoded protein is CASSRRGQGDTGELFF. The chain couples TRBV5-1 to TRBJ2-2; 9 bases map to TRBD1. Germline CDR1 SGHRS, CDR2 YFSETQ. This CDR3 has 16 residues. The V and J ends lost 4 bases and 3 bases, in that order; junction bases with no gene match: 7.

V usage is TRBV4-1 and J usage is TRBJ1-2; no clear D gene. This CDR3 contains 12 residues. Germline CDR1 reads MGHRA; CDR2 reads YSYEKL. V dropped 3 bases and J dropped 8 bases, with 10 bases sitting between them. CDR3 coding DNA: TGCGCCAGCAGCCACCACCCGGGGGGCTACACCTTC. Translation: CASSHHPGGYTF.

Only a few counts were recorded for this clone. The V gene is TRBV11-2, the J gene TRBJ1-1, with a possible D match to TRBD1 (6 bases). This CDR3 comprises 16 residues. Germline assignment: CDR1 SGHAT and CDR2 FQNNGV. Trimming pared 4 bases from V and 6 bases from J, leaving 21 bases between. The CDR3, as DNA: TGTGCCAGCAGCTCCCCCACAGGGAGGGACTTCGCTGAAGCTTTCTTT. Translating it yields CASSSPTGRDFAEAFF.

The genes are TRBV20-1 and TRBJ2-1; no clear D gene. This CDR3 is built from 11 residues. From germline, CDR1 is DFQATT and CDR2 SNEGSKA (reference sequence). Trimming stripped 0 bases from V and 10 bases from J, with 7 bases between. The CDR3 spells CSARDRREQFF. Here the CDR3 DNA reads TGCAGTGCTAGAGATAGGCGGGAGCAGTTCTTC.

This clone came up a few times. CDR3 protein: CASSPGLRNEQFF. DNA for the CDR3: TGTGCCAGCAGCCCGGGACTCCGGAATGAGCAGTTCTTC. The J gene is TRBJ2-1, the V gene TRBV5-4, with a weak D call TRBD2 (6 bases). The V gene lost 4 bases and the J gene lost 7 bases, with 12 bases spanning the gap. CDR1 and CDR2 from the germline V gene are SGHNT and YYREEE (reference sequence). The CDR3 loop spans 13 amino acids.

The gene calls are TRBV4-3 and TRBJ2-3; D remains ambiguous. From germline, CDR1 is LGHNA and CDR2 YSLEER. The V end lost 2 bases, the J end lost 6 bases, and 15 bases lay between the germline ends. The CDR3 length is 15 residues. CDR3 loop: CASSQSRHKEDTQYF. Written as DNA, the CDR3 is TGCGCCAGCAGCCAAAGTCGACACAAAGAGGATACGCAGTATTTT.

This chain joins TRBV7-2 and TRBJ1-4; TRBD1 aligns across 10 bases. Trimming removed 4 bases from V and 10 bases from J; junction bases left unmatched: 6. Germline CDR1 is SGHTA and CDR2 is FQGNSA. CDR3 length equals 14 residues. For the CDR3, the DNA is TGTGCCAGCAGCTCCCGGGACAGGGGAGGAAAACTGTTTTTT. It specifies CASSSRDRGGKLFF.